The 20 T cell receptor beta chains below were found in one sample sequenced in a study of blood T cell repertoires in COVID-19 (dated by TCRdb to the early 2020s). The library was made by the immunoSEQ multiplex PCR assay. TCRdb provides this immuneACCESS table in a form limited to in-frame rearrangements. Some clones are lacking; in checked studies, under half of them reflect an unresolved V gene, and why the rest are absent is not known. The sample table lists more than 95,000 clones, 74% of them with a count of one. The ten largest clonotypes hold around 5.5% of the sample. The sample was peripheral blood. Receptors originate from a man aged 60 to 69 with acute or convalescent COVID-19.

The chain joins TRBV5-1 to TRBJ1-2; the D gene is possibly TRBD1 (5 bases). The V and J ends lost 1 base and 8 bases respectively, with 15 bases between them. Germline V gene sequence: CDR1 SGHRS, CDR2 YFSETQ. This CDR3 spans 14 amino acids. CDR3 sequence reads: CASSLFQGEDGYTF. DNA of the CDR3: TGCGCCAGCAGCTTGTTCCAGGGTGAGGACGGCTACACCTTC.

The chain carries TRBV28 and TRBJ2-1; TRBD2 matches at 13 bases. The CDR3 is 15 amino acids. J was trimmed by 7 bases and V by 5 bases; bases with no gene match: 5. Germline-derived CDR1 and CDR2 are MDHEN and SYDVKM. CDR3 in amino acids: CASSLRTSGSNEQFF. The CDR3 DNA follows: TGTGCCAGCAGTCTCAGGACTAGCGGGAGTAATGAGCAGTTCTTC.

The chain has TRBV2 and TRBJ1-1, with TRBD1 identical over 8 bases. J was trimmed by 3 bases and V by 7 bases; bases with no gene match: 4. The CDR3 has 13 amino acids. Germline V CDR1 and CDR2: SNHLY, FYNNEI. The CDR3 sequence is CASIEDRDTEAFF. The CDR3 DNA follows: TGTGCCAGCATCGAGGACAGGGACACTGAAGCTTTCTTT. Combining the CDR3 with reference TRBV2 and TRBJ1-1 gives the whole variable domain EPEVTQTPSHQVTQMGQEVILRCVPISNHLYFYWYRQILGQKVEFLVSFYNNEISEKSEIFDDQFSVERPDGSNFTLKIRSTKLEDSAMYFCASIEDRDTEAFFGQGTRLTVV.

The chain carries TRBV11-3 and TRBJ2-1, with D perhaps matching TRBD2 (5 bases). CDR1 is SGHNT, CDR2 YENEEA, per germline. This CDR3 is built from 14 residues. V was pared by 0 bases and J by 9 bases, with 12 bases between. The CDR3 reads CASSLDIWSGEQFF. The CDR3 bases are TGTGCCAGCAGCTTAGATATTTGGAGCGGTGAGCAGTTCTTC.

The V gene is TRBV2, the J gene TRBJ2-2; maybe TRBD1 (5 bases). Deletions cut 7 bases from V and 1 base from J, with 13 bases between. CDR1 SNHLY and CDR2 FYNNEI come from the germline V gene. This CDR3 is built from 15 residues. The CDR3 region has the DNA TGTGCCAGCACCTCCCAGGGTGTGAACACCGGGGAGCTGTTTTTT. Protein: CASTSQGVNTGELFF.

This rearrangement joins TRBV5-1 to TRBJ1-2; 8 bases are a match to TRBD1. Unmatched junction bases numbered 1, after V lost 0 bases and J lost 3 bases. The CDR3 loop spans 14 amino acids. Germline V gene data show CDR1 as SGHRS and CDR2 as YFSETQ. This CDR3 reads CASSLVQGDYGYTF. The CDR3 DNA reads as TGCGCCAGCAGCTTGGTACAGGGGGACTATGGCTACACCTTC.

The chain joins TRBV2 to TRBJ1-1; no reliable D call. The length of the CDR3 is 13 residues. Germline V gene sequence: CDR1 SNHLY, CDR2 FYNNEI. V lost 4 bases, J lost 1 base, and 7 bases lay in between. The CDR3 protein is CASSVWANTEAFF. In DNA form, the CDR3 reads TGTGCCAGCAGTGTATGGGCGAACACTGAAGCTTTCTTT. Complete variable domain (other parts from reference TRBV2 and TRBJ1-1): EPEVTQTPSHQVTQMGQEVILRCVPISNHLYFYWYRQILGQKVEFLVSFYNNEISEKSEIFDDQFSVERPDGSNFTLKIRSTKLEDSAMYFCASSVWANTEAFFGQGTRLTVV.

CDR3 nucleotide sequence: TGTGCCAGCAGCTTCCGGGGACGGGAGACAGATACGCAGTATTTT. Translating gives CASSFRGRETDTQYF. The chain links TRBV5-6 to TRBJ2-3; D is perhaps TRBD2 (6 bases). The V gene lost 2 bases and the J gene lost 3 bases, with 13 bases spanning the gap. Germline-derived CDR1 and CDR2 are SGHDT and YYEEEE. The CDR3 contains 15 residues.

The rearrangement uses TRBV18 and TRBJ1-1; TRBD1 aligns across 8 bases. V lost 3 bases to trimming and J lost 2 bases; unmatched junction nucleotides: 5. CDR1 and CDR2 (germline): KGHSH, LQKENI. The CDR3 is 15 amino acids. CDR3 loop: CASSPDRAINTEAFF. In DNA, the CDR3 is TGTGCCAGCTCACCGGACAGGGCTATCAACACTGAAGCTTTCTTT.

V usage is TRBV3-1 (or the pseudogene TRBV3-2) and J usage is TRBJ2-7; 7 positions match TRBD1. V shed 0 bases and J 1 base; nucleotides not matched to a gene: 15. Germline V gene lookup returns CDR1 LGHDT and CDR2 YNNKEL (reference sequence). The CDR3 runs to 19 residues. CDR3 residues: CASSQDRMRTGLISYEQYF. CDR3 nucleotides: TGTGCCAGCAGCCAAGATCGGATGAGGACAGGCCTGATTTCCTACGAGCAGTACTTC.

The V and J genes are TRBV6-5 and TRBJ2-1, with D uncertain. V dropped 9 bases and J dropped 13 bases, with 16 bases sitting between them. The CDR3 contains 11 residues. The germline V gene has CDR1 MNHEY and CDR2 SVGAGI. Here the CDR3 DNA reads TGTGCCAGTGTGGAGAAAAATCTACAGTTCTTC. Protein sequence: CASVEKNLQFF.

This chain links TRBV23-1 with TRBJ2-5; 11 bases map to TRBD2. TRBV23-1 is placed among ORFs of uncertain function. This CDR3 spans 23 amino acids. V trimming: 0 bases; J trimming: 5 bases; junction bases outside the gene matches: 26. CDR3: CASSQSLGQGQLAGVWIGETQYF. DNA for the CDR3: TGCGCCAGCAGTCAATCACTGGGACAGGGTCAACTAGCGGGAGTCTGGATCGGGGAGACCCAGTACTTC.

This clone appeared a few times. This CDR3 is CASSRGTEYNEQFF. The CDR3 DNA sequence: TGTGCCAGCAGCCGGGGGACGGAGTACAATGAGCAGTTCTTC. The chain is built from TRBV7-2 and TRBJ2-1; possibly TRBD2 for D (6 bases). Looked up from germline, CDR1 is SGHTA and CDR2 is FQGNSA. The CDR3 contains 14 residues. Trimming cost V 5 bases and J 4 bases, with 12 bases left between them.

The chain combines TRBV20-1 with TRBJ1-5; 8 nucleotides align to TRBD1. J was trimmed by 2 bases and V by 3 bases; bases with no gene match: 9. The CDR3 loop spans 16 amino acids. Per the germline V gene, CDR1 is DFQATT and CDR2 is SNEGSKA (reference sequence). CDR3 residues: CSASGTGRRRNQPQHF. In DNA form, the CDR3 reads TGCAGTGCTAGTGGGACAGGACGACGGCGCAATCAGCCCCAGCATTTT.

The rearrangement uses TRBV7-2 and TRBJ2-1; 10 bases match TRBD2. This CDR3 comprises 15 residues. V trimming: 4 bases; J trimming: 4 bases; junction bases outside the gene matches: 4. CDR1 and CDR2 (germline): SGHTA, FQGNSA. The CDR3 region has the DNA TGTGCCAGCAGCTCGGGACTAGCGAGTTACAATGAGCAGTTCTTC. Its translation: CASSSGLASYNEQFF.

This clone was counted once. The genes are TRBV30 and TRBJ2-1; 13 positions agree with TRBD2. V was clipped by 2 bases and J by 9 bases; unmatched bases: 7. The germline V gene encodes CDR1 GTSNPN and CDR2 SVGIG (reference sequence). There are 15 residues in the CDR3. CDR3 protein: CAWSTRTSGSGEQFF. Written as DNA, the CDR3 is TGTGCCTGGAGTACCCGGACTAGCGGGAGTGGTGAGCAGTTCTTC.

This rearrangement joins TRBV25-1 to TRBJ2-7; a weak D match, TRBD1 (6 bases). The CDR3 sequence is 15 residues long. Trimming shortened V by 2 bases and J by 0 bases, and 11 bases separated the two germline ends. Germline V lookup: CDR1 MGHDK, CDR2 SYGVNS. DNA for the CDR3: TGTGCCAGCAGTGAACGGACAGTGAACTCCTACGAGCAGTACTTC. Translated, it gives CASSERTVNSYEQYF.

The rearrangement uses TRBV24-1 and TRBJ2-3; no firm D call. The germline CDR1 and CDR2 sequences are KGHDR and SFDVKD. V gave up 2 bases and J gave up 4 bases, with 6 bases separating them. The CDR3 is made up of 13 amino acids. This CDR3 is CATSDSVPDTQYF. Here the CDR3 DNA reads TGTGCCACCAGTGATTCTGTCCCAGATACGCAGTATTTT.

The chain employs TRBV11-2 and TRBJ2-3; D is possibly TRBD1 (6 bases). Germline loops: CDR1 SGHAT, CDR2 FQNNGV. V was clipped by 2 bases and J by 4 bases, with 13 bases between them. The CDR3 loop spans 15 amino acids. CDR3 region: CASSLRFGGADTQYF. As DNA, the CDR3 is TGTGCCAGCAGCTTAAGATTTGGGGGCGCAGATACGCAGTATTTT. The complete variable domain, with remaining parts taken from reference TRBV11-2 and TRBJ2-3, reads EAGVAQSPRYKIIEKRQSVAFWCNPISGHATLYWYQQILGQGPKLLIQFQNNGVVDDSQLPKDRFSAERLKGVDSTLKIQPAKLEDSAVYLCASSLRFGGADTQYFGPGTRLTVL.

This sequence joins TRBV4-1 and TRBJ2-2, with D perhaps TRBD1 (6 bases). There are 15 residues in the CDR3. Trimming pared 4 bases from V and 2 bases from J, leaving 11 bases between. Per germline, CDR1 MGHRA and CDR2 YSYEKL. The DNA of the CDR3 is TGCGCCAGCAGCCCATCGGACAGTAACACCGGGGAGCTGTTTTTT. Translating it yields CASSPSDSNTGELFF.